These T cell receptor beta chains were read from a single sample in a study of blood T cell repertoires in COVID-19. The table came from immunoSEQ multiplex PCR; TCRdb's copy has only in-frame clones and leaves some out. Of 200,000 to 250,000 clones listed, more than 75% are singletons. The sample comprised peripheral blood. All receptors derive from a woman between 40 and 50 years old with acute or convalescent COVID-19. Both conserved end residues are part of each CDR3. Fields, in order: J gene, clone size, V gene, D gene, CDR3 protein, CDR3 DNA. D genes are given only for firm matches. Clone size is not always given. Where it is, it says once, few, many or a class for expanded clones.

J gene: TRBJ2-7; clone size: -; V gene: TRBV5-1; D gene: -; CDR3 protein: CASSSFTTGTYEQYF; CDR3 DNA: TGCGCCAGCAGCTCTTTTACTACAGGTACCTACGAGCAGTACTTC
J gene: TRBJ2-1; clone size: -; V gene: TRBV27; D gene: TRBD2; CDR3 protein: CASSPRLAGALNEQFF; CDR3 DNA: TGTGCCAGCAGTCCGCGACTAGCGGGAGCGTTGAATGAGCAGTTCTTC
J gene: TRBJ1-1; clone size: -; V gene: TRBV19; D gene: TRBD1; CDR3 protein: CASSRPGQSRVNTEAFF; CDR3 DNA: TGTGCCAGTAGTCGGCCGGGACAGTCGAGGGTGAACACTGAAGCTTTCTTT
J gene: TRBJ1-1; clone size: -; V gene: TRBV5-1; D gene: TRBD1; CDR3 protein: CASSLGDSPGTEAFF; CDR3 DNA: TGCGCCAGCAGCTTGGGGGACAGCCCGGGCACTGAAGCTTTCTTT
J gene: TRBJ2-2; clone size: -; V gene: TRBV7-9; D gene: TRBD1; CDR3 protein: CASSSTLLRTGQNTGELFF; CDR3 DNA: TGTGCCAGCAGCTCGACCCTTTTGAGGACAGGGCAAAACACCGGGGAGCTGTTTTTT
J gene: TRBJ1-2; clone size: -; V gene: TRBV6-1; D gene: -; CDR3 protein: CASSEASTEYGYTF; CDR3 DNA: TGTGCCAGCAGTGAAGCTAGTACAGAGTATGGCTACACCTTC
J gene: TRBJ1-1; clone size: -; V gene: TRBV19; D gene: -; CDR3 protein: CASSLFEHQNTEAFF; CDR3 DNA: TGTGCCAGTAGTCTCTTCGAACACCAGAACACTGAAGCTTTCTTT
J gene: TRBJ2-3; clone size: -; V gene: TRBV12-5; D gene: -; CDR3 protein: CASGLSGTPTQYF; CDR3 DNA: TGTGCTAGTGGTTTGTCGGGTACACCCACGCAGTATTTT
J gene: TRBJ2-3; clone size: -; V gene: TRBV10-3; D gene: TRBD2; CDR3 protein: CASSAGGVPTDTQYF; CDR3 DNA: TGTGCCTCCTCTGCGGGAGGGGTACCCACAGATACGCAGTATTTT
J gene: TRBJ1-4; clone size: -; V gene: TRBV3-1/TRBV3-2; D gene: TRBD1; CDR3 protein: CASSQGTGGGTNEKLFF; CDR3 DNA: TGTGCCAGCAGCCAAGGAACAGGGGGCGGAACTAATGAAAAACTGTTTTTT
J gene: TRBJ1-2; clone size: -; V gene: TRBV5-1; D gene: -; CDR3 protein: CASSLGGQGNYGYTF; CDR3 DNA: TGCGCCAGCAGCTTGGGGGGCCAGGGTAACTATGGCTACACCTTC
J gene: TRBJ1-5; clone size: few; V gene: TRBV30; D gene: TRBD1; CDR3 protein: CAWGIQGSQPQHF; CDR3 DNA: TGTGCCTGGGGGATACAGGGGAGTCAGCCCCAGCATTTT
J gene: TRBJ2-4; clone size: few; V gene: TRBV7-8; D gene: -; CDR3 protein: CASSLVSGVAKNIQYF; CDR3 DNA: TGTGCCAGCAGCTTAGTTAGCGGAGTAGCCAAAAACATTCAGTACTTC
J gene: TRBJ2-7; clone size: once; V gene: TRBV7-8; D gene: TRBD2; CDR3 protein: CASSLVSVAGAQPRHEQYF; CDR3 DNA: TGTGCCAGCAGCTTAGTTTCGGTAGCGGGGGCTCAACCTAGACACGAGCAGTACTTC
J gene: TRBJ1-5; clone size: -; V gene: TRBV10-3; D gene: -; CDR3 protein: CAIGRGNQPQHF; CDR3 DNA: TGTGCCATCGGGCGGGGAAATCAGCCCCAGCATTTT
J gene: TRBJ2-1; clone size: -; V gene: TRBV6-5; D gene: -; CDR3 protein: CASSSSINPYNEQFF; CDR3 DNA: TGTGCCAGCAGTTCTAGCATTAACCCCTACAATGAGCAGTTCTTC
J gene: TRBJ2-3; clone size: -; V gene: TRBV7-8; D gene: TRBD2; CDR3 protein: CASSLRDYPDTQYF; CDR3 DNA: TGTGCCAGCAGCCTCCGGGACTACCCCGATACGCAGTATTTT
J gene: TRBJ2-3; clone size: -; V gene: TRBV7-8; D gene: -; CDR3 protein: CASIIRGGRRGTDTQYF; CDR3 DNA: TGTGCCAGCATCATACGCGGGGGCCGCCGTGGCACAGATACGCAGTATTTT
J gene: TRBJ2-1; clone size: -; V gene: TRBV12-5; D gene: TRBD1; CDR3 protein: CASGLSSKMTGGDSNEQFF; CDR3 DNA: TGTGCTAGTGGTTTGTCCTCCAAGATGACAGGGGGCGATTCCAATGAGCAGTTCTTC
J gene: TRBJ1-1; clone size: -; V gene: TRBV3-1/TRBV3-2; D gene: TRBD1; CDR3 protein: CASSQGQGATTEAFF; CDR3 DNA: TGTGCCAGCAGCCAAGGACAGGGGGCCACCACTGAAGCTTTCTTT